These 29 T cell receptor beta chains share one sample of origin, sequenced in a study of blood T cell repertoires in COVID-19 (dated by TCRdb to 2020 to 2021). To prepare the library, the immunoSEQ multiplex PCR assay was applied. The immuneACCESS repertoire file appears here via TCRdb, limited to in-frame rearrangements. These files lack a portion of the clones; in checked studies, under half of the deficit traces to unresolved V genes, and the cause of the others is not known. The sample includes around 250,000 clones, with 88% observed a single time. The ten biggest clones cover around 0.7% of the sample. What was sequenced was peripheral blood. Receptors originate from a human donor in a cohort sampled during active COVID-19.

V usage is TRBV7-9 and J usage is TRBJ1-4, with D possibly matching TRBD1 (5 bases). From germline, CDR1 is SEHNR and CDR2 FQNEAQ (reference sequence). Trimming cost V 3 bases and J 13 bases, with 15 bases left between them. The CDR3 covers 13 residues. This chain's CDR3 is CASSFSPGEGLFF. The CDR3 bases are TGTGCCAGCAGCTTCAGCCCGGGGGAGGGACTGTTTTTT.

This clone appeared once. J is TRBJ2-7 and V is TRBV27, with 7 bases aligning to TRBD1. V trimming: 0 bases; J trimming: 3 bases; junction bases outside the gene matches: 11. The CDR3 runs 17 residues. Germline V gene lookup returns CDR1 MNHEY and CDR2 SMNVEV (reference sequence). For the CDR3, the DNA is TGTGCCAGCAGTTTATCCGGCCGACAGGGCCATTTCTACGAGCAGTACTTC. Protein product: CASSLSGRQGHFYEQYF.

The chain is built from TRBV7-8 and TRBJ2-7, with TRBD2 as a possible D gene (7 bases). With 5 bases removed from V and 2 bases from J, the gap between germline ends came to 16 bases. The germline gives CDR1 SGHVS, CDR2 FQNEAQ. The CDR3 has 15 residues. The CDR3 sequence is CASSRRGGAAYEQYF. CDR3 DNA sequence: TGTGCCAGCAGCCGGAGGGGGGGGGCGGCCTACGAGCAGTACTTC.

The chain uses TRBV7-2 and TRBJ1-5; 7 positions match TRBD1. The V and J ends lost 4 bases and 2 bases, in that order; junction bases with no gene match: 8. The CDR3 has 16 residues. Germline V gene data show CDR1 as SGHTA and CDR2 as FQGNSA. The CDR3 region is CASSSRDSEGNQPQHF. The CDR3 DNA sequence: TGTGCCAGCAGCTCCCGGGACAGCGAAGGCAATCAGCCCCAGCATTTT. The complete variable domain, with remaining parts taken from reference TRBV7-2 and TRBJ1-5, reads GAGVSQSPSNKVTEKGKDVELRCDPISGHTALYWYRQSLGQGLEFLIYFQGNSAPDKSGLPSDRFSAERTGGSVSTLTIQRTQQEDSAVYLCASSSRDSEGNQPQHFGDGTRLSIL.

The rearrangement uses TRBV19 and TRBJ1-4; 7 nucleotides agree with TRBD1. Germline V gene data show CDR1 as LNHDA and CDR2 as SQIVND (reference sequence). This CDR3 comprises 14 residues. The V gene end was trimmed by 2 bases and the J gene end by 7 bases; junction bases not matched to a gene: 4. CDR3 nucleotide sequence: TGTGCCAGTAGTATACGGGACAGCCTTGAAAAACTGTTTTTT. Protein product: CASSIRDSLEKLFF. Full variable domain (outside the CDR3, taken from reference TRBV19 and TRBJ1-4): DGGITQSPKYLFRKEGQNVTLSCEQNLNHDAMYWYRQDPGQGLRLIYYSQIVNDFQKGDIAEGYSVSREKKESFPLTVTSAQKNPTAFYLCASSIRDSLEKLFFGSGTQLSVL.

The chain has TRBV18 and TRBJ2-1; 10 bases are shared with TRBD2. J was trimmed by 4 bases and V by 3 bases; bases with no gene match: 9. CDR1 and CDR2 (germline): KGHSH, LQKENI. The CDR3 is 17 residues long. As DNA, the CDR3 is TGTGCCAGCTCACCCTCACACCTAGCGGGAGCTTACAATGAGCAGTTCTTC. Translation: CASSPSHLAGAYNEQFF.

The CDR3 DNA is TGCGCCAGCAGCCTGGGACAGGGGGCAGGTGGCTACACCTTC. Its protein is CASSLGQGAGGYTF. The V call is TRBV5-1, the J call TRBJ1-2; 12 nucleotides align to TRBD1. The V gene end was trimmed by 4 bases and the J gene end by 7 bases; junction bases not matched to a gene: 5. This CDR3 contains 14 residues. The germline V gene encodes CDR1 SGHRS and CDR2 YFSETQ.

For the CDR3, the DNA is TGCGCCAGCAGCCAGAGAATAGCGGGGCCATTCTTCGAGCAGTACTTC. Its protein product is CASSQRIAGPFFEQYF. The V gene is TRBV4-1, the J gene TRBJ2-7; 8 bases are a match to TRBD2. Trimming removed 3 bases from V and 6 bases from J; junction bases left unmatched: 13. The CDR3 totals 16 residues. Looked up from germline, CDR1 is MGHRA and CDR2 is YSYEKL.

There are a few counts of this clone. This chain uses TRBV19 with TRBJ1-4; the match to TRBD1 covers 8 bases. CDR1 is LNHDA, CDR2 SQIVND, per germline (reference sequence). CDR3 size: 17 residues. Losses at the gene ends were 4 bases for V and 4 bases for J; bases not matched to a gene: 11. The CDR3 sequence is CASSNDGTGQVNEKLFF. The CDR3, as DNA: TGTGCCAGTAGTAATGACGGTACGGGACAGGTTAATGAAAAACTGTTTTTT.

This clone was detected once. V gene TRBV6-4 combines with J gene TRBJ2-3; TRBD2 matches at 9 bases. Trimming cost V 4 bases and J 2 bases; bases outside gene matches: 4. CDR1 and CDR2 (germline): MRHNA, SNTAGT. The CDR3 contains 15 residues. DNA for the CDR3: TGTGCCAGCAGTGGGACTAGCGAACCCACAGATACGCAGTATTTT. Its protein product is CASSGTSEPTDTQYF.

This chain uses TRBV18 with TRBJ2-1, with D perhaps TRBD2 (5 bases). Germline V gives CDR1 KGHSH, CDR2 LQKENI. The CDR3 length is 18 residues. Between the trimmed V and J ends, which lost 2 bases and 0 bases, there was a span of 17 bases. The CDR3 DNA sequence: TGTGCCAGCTCACCATTAGTCACGAGCGAGGGCTCCTACAATGAGCAGTTCTTC. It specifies CASSPLVTSEGSYNEQFF.

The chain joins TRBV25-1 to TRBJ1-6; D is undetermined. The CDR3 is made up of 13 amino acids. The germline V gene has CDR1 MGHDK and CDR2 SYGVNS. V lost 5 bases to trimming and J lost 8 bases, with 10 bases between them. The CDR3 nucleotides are TGTGCCAGCAGTCCAACGAGCTATTCACCCCTCCACTTT. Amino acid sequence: CASSPTSYSPLHF.

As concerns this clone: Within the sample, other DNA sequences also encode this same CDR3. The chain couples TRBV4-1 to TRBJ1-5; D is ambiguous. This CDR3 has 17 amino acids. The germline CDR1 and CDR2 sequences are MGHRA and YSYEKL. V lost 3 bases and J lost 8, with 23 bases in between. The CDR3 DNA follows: TGCGCCAGCAGCCACTGGTTTAGTCCTGACGGGAGGGAGCCCCAGCATTTT. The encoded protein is CASSHWFSPDGREPQHF.

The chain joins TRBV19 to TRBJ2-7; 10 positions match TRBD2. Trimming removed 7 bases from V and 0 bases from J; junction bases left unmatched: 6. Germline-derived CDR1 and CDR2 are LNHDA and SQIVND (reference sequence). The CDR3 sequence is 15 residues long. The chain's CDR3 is CASTSSGGASYEQYF. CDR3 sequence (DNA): TGTGCCAGTACCTCGAGCGGGGGGGCCTCCTACGAGCAGTACTTC.

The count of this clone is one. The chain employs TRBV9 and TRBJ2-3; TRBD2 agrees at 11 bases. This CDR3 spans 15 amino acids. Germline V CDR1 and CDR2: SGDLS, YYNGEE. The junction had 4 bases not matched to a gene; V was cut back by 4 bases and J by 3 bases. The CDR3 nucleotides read TGTGCCAGCAGCACTACTAGCGGGAGTACAGATACGCAGTATTTT. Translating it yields CASSTTSGSTDTQYF.

The CDR3 DNA reads as TGCAGTGCTAGACTTGATACGCAGTATTTT. Translating gives CSARLDTQYF. The genes are TRBV20-1 and TRBJ2-3; D ambiguous. CDR1 and CDR2 from the germline V gene are DFQATT and SNEGSKA (reference sequence). The CDR3 runs to 10 residues. V gave up 2 bases and J gave up 6 bases, with 3 bases separating them.

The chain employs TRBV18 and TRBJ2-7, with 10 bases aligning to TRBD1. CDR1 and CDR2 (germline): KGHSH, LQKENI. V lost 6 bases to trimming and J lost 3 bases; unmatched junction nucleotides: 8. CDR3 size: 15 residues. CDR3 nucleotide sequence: TGTGCCAGCTCCCCTCTGACAGGGGGCTTCTACGAGCAGTACTTC. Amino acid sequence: CASSPLTGGFYEQYF. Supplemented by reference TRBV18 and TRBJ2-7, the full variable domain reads NAGVMQNPRHLVRRRGQEARLRCSPMKGHSHVYWYRQLPEEGLKFMVYLQKENIIDESGMPKERFSAEFPKEGPSILRIQQVVRGDSAAYFCASSPLTGGFYEQYFGPGTRLTVT.

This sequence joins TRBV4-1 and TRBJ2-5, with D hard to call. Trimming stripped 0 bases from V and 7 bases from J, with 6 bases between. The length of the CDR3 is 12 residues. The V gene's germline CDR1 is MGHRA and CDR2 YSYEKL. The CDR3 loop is CASSQDPGTQYF. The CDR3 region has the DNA TGCGCCAGCAGCCAAGATCCCGGGACCCAGTACTTC.

The DNA of the CDR3 is TGTGCCAGCTCACCACTACGGGGGGCGGGAAGGTGGTACGAGCAGTACTTC. Encoded protein: CASSPLRGAGRWYEQYF. The chain carries TRBV18 and TRBJ2-7; perhaps TRBD2 as D (7 bases). The germline V and J ends were trimmed by 1 base and 4 bases, with 20 bases remaining between them. The CDR3 is 17 amino acids. Germline V gene lookup returns CDR1 KGHSH and CDR2 LQKENI. Full variable domain (missing parts from reference TRBV18 and TRBJ2-7): NAGVMQNPRHLVRRRGQEARLRCSPMKGHSHVYWYRQLPEEGLKFMVYLQKENIIDESGMPKERFSAEFPKEGPSILRIQQVVRGDSAAYFCASSPLRGAGRWYEQYFGPGTRLTVT.

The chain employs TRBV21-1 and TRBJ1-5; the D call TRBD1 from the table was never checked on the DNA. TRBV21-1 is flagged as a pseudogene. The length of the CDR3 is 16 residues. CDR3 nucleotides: TGTGCCAGCAGCAGGAGACAGCTTCATAGCAATCAGCCCCAGCATTTT. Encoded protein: CASSRRQLHSNQPQHF.

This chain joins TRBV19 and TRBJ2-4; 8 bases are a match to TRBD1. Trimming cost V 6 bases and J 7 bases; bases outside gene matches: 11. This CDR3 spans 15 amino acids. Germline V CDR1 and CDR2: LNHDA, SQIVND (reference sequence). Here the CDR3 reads CASSTLGQGKNIQYF. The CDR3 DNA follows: TGTGCCAGTAGCACCTTAGGACAGGGTAAGAACATTCAGTACTTC.

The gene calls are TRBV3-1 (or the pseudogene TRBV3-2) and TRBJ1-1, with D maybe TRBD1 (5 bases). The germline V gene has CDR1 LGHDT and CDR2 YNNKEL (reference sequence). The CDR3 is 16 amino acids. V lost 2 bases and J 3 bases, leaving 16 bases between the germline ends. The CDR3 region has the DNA TGTGCCAGCAGCCAATTGTGGTCATCAGGGTACACTGAAGCTTTCTTT. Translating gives CASSQLWSSGYTEAFF.

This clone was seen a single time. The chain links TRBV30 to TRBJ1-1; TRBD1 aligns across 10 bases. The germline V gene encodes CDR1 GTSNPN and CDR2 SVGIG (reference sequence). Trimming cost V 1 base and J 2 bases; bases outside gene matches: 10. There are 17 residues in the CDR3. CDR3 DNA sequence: TGTGCCTGGAGTGGGGACAGGGGCCCGACGATTAACACTGAAGCTTTCTTT. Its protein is CAWSGDRGPTINTEAFF. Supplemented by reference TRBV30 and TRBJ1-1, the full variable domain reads SQTIHQWPATLVQPVGSPLSLECTVEGTSNPNLYWYRQAAGRGLQLLFYSVGIGQISSEVPQNLSASRPQDRQFILSSKKLLLSDSGFYLCAWSGDRGPTINTEAFFGQGTRLTVV.

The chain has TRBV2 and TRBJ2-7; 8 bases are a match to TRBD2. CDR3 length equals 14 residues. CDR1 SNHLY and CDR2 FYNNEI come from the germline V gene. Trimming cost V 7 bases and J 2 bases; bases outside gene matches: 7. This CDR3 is CASITRGGAYEQYF. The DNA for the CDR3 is TGTGCCAGCATCACCCGGGGGGGGGCCTACGAGCAGTACTTC.

CDR3 DNA sequence: TGTGCCAGCACCCCGTTTCAGTACCAAGAGACCCAGTACTTC. It translates to CASTPFQYQETQYF. The chain links TRBV3-1 (or the pseudogene TRBV3-2) to TRBJ2-5; no clear D. Germline V gene lookup returns CDR1 LGHDT and CDR2 YNNKEL (reference sequence). The germline V and J ends were trimmed by 7 bases and 0 bases, with 12 bases remaining between them. This CDR3 is built from 14 residues.

The CDR3 sequence: CASRQGYEQYF. CDR3 in DNA: TGTGCCAGTAGACAGGGTTACGAGCAGTACTTC. The chain employs TRBV19 and TRBJ2-7; D is perhaps TRBD1 (6 bases). The CDR3 contains 11 residues. Germline loops: CDR1 LNHDA, CDR2 SQIVND (reference sequence). Trimming took off 6 bases at V and 4 bases at J, with 7 bases between the two ends.

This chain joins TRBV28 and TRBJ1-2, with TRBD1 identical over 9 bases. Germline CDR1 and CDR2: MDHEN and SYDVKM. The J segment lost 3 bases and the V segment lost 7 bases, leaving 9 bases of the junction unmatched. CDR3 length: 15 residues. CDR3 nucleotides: TGTGCCAGCACCCACGGACAGGGGAGGGACTATGGCTACACCTTC. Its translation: CASTHGQGRDYGYTF.

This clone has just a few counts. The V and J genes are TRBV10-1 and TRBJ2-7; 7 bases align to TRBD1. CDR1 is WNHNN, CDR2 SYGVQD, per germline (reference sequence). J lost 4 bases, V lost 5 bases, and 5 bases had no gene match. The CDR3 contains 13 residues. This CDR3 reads CASSMTGPYEQYF. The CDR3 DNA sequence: TGCGCCAGCAGTATGACAGGGCCTTACGAGCAGTACTTC.

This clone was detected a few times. The CDR3 DNA sequence: TGTGCCTGGAGTGTACAGGCAGGGGATGGCTACACCTTC. It encodes CAWSVQAGDGYTF. V usage is TRBV30 and J usage is TRBJ1-2; D is possibly TRBD1 (6 bases). CDR3 length: 13 amino acids. V was pared by 0 bases and J by 6 bases, with 11 bases between. CDR1 GTSNPN and CDR2 SVGIG come from the germline V gene (reference sequence).